The 27 T cell receptor beta chains presented below share a single source sample, sequenced in a study of shared clonotypes between healthy human individuals. Naive CD8 populations comprised CD45RO-negative cells positively selected for CCR7, excluding terminally differentiated effector memory CD45RA+ cells. Generated by immunoSEQ multiplex PCR, the TCRdb table keeps only in-frame clones and is missing some. The sample holds about 2 million clones, about 95% seen once. The sample taken for sequencing was naive CD8+ T cells sorted from blood. These receptor sequences come from a man between 18 and 35 years old in good health.

This chain uses TRBV7-9 with TRBJ1-4, with D uncertain. Germline-derived CDR1 and CDR2 are SEHNR and FQNEAQ (reference sequence). The CDR3 runs 14 residues. V lost 5 bases and J 0 bases, leaving 7 bases between the germline ends. The CDR3 DNA follows: TGTGCCAGCAGCCGGGAGCCAACTAATGAAAAACTGTTTTTT. Residues: CASSREPTNEKLFF.

The CDR3 is CASSLGTVGVYEQYF. DNA for the CDR3: TGTGCCAGCAGCTTGGGGACTGTGGGGGTCTACGAGCAGTACTTC. This chain joins TRBV5-4 and TRBJ2-7, with D possibly being TRBD1 or TRBD2 (5 bases each). CDR3 length: 15 residues. The germline V gene has CDR1 SGHNT and CDR2 YYREEE (reference sequence). The germline V and J ends were trimmed by 0 bases and 3 bases, with 13 bases remaining between them.

The J gene is TRBJ2-7, the V gene TRBV5-4, with D possibly TRBD1 on 5 matching bases. The ends were cut back, 4 bases at V and 2 bases at J, with 13 bases in the middle. CDR1 SGHNT and CDR2 YYREEE come from the germline V gene (reference sequence). The CDR3 loop spans 14 amino acids. CDR3 sequence reads: CASSLVDIPYEQYF. The CDR3, as DNA: TGTGCCAGCAGCCTGGTGGACATCCCCTACGAGCAGTACTTC.

In this sample, this clone turned up a few times. The rearrangement links TRBV27 to TRBJ1-6; no firm D call. Germline CDR1 MNHEY, CDR2 SMNVEV (reference sequence). This CDR3 is 14 amino acids long. With 6 bases removed from V and 5 bases from J, the gap between germline ends came to 11 bases. The CDR3 nucleotides read TGTGCCAGCAGCGTACAGAGCGATAATTCACCCCTCCACTTT. This translates into CASSVQSDNSPLHF.

As for this clone: The same CDR3 is also encoded by other DNA sequences in this sample. This chain connects TRBV5-6 to TRBJ2-7; no firm D call. V shed 2 bases and J shed 2 bases, with 11 bases lying between them. There are 14 residues in the CDR3. Looked up from germline, CDR1 is SGHDT and CDR2 is YYEEEE. The CDR3 DNA reads as TGTGCCAGCAGCTTAGTAGCAGCAACCTACGAGCAGTACTTC. It is translated as CASSLVAATYEQYF.

The V gene is TRBV6-6, the J gene TRBJ1-4; D remains ambiguous. The CDR3 spans 12 residues. Trimming shortened V by 7 bases and J by 8 bases, and 11 bases separated the two germline ends. Germline V gene lookup returns CDR1 MNHNY and CDR2 SVGAGI (reference sequence). The CDR3 DNA sequence: TGTGCCAGCATAGGATTGGAGGAAAAACTGTTTTTT. Protein: CASIGLEEKLFF.

The chain links TRBV27 to TRBJ2-2; possible D gene TRBD1, 6 bases. From germline, CDR1 is MNHEY and CDR2 SMNVEV (reference sequence). Trimming left V 4 bases short and J 0 bases short, with 12 bases between. The CDR3 is made up of 16 amino acids. CDR3: CASSYTGTSNTGELFF. CDR3 in DNA: TGTGCCAGCAGTTACACCGGGACATCGAACACCGGGGAGCTGTTTTTT.

Concerning this clone: This sample includes further DNA sequences coding for the same CDR3. CDR3 protein: CASSVGSGDYGYTF. The CDR3 DNA reads TGTGCCAGCAGCGTAGGTTCAGGGGACTATGGCTACACCTTC. The chain has TRBV9 and TRBJ1-2; a weak D match, TRBD1 (6 bases). V was trimmed by 0 bases and J by 3 bases, leaving 9 bases between them. Germline values: CDR1 SGDLS, CDR2 YYNGEE. The CDR3 is made up of 14 amino acids.

This chain uses TRBV30 with TRBJ2-2, with D hard to call. Germline CDR1 and CDR2: GTSNPN and SVGIG (reference sequence). Trimming left V 5 bases short and J 8 bases short, with 9 bases between. The CDR3 spans 11 residues. In DNA form, the CDR3 reads TGTGCCTGGCCGAACCGAGGGGAGCTGTTTTTT. This codes for CAWPNRGELFF.

This clone was observed a few times. This same CDR3 is encoded by further DNA sequences in the sample. The chain employs TRBV6-5 and TRBJ1-1; possibly TRBD1 for D (6 bases). Germline V gene data show CDR1 as MNHEY and CDR2 as SVGAGI. The CDR3 contains 12 residues. Trimming left V 0 bases short and J 8 bases short, with 7 bases between. The CDR3 loop is CASSYSTGEAFF. The CDR3 DNA is TGTGCCAGCAGTTACTCGACAGGAGAAGCTTTCTTT.

V and J are TRBV9 and TRBJ1-1; D remains unclear. Trimming stripped 3 bases from V and 4 bases from J, with 19 bases between. The CDR3 is 16 residues long. In germline, CDR1 is SGDLS, CDR2 YYNGEE. CDR3 sequence: CASSADLGGRGTEAFF. The CDR3 DNA follows: TGTGCCAGCAGCGCAGACCTAGGAGGGCGAGGCACTGAAGCTTTCTTT.

The V call is TRBV7-8, the J call TRBJ1-1; maybe TRBD1 (6 bases). CDR1 SGHVS and CDR2 FQNEAQ come from the germline V gene. The CDR3 is 14 amino acids. V was cut by 5 bases and J by 4 bases, with 14 bases left in between. The CDR3 coding sequence is TGTGCCAGCAGCCCAGGGGTCGGGGGCACTGAAGCTTTCTTT. This sequence encodes CASSPGVGGTEAFF.

This clone was seen just once. The J gene is TRBJ2-7, the V gene TRBV7-6; D call uncertain. Germline values: CDR1 SGHVS, CDR2 FNYEAQ. V gave up 6 bases and J gave up 4 bases, with 13 bases separating them. The CDR3 is 13 amino acids. The CDR3 is CASSKGEPYEQYF. The CDR3 DNA sequence: TGTGCCAGCAGTAAAGGTGAGCCTTACGAGCAGTACTTC.

The rearrangement joins TRBV7-9 to TRBJ2-7; D might be TRBD2 (7 bases). This CDR3 is 15 amino acids long. The V end was cut by 5 bases, the J end by 5 bases, with 19 bases between. The V gene's germline CDR1 is SEHNR and CDR2 FQNEAQ (reference sequence). This chain's CDR3 is CASSHKAGAFNEQYF. Written as DNA, the CDR3 is TGTGCCAGCAGCCACAAGGCGGGGGCTTTTAACGAGCAGTACTTC.

This clone occurred a few times. The V call is TRBV9, the J call TRBJ1-1; TRBD1 matches 7 bases. Per the germline V gene, CDR1 is SGDLS and CDR2 is YYNGEE. The CDR3 consists of 15 residues. The ends lost 3 bases at V and 0 bases at J; junction bases unmatched: 5. DNA for the CDR3: TGTGCCAGCAGCGCCTTACAGGGGATGAACACTGAAGCTTTCTTT. This encodes CASSALQGMNTEAFF.

The chain employs TRBV6-1 and TRBJ2-2; no reliable D call. The CDR3 length is 14 residues. Per the germline V gene, CDR1 is MNHNS and CDR2 is SASEGT. With 7 bases removed from V and 6 bases from J, the gap between germline ends came to 15 bases. The DNA of the CDR3 is TGTGCCAGCAAGAAGGGCACCTTACCCGGGGAGCTGTTTTTT. Residues: CASKKGTLPGELFF.

V usage is TRBV6-1 and J usage is TRBJ2-7; 10 nucleotides line up with TRBD1. The J segment lost 3 bases and the V segment lost 10 bases, leaving 12 bases of the junction unmatched. In germline, CDR1 is MNHNS, CDR2 SASEGT. CDR3 size: 15 residues. The CDR3 sequence: CATNPTGTGVYEQYF. CDR3 nucleotide sequence: TGTGCCACCAACCCGACCGGGACAGGGGTCTACGAGCAGTACTTC.

The genes are TRBV14 and TRBJ2-3; D perhaps matches TRBD1 (6 bases). This CDR3 contains 14 residues. V lost 2 bases and J 5 bases, leaving 11 bases between the germline ends. Germline CDR1 and CDR2: SGHDN and FVKESK. The CDR3 sequence is CASSQYGTLDTQYF. CDR3 DNA: TGTGCCAGCAGCCAATACGGGACATTAGATACGCAGTATTTT.

V is TRBV28 and J is TRBJ1-2; 9 nucleotides agree with TRBD1. Trimming removed 3 bases from V and 3 bases from J; junction bases left unmatched: 2. The CDR3 totals 14 residues. CDR1 is MDHEN, CDR2 SYDVKM, per germline. This chain's CDR3 is CASSFGTGYYGYTF. CDR3 nucleotides: TGTGCCAGCAGTTTTGGGACAGGGTACTATGGCTACACCTTC.

With regard to this clone: Distinct nucleotide sequences in the sample also encode this CDR3. The J gene is TRBJ2-5, the V gene TRBV7-2; 11 bases line up with TRBD2. The CDR3 totals 15 residues. V shed 4 bases and J 2 bases; nucleotides not matched to a gene: 3. Per the germline V gene, CDR1 is SGHTA and CDR2 is FQGNSA. CDR3 sequence reads: CASSSLAGGQETQYF. The CDR3 DNA follows: TGTGCCAGCAGCTCTCTAGCGGGGGGACAAGAGACCCAGTACTTC.

This clone was seen only once. CDR3 region: CASSYQRGLDTEAFF. As DNA, the CDR3 is TGTGCCAGCAGTTACCAACGCGGTTTGGACACTGAAGCTTTCTTT. This sequence joins TRBV6-5 and TRBJ1-1; D is unresolved. The V gene lost 2 bases and the J gene lost 3 bases, with 13 bases spanning the gap. The CDR3 has 15 amino acids. Germline lookup yields CDR1 MNHEY and CDR2 SVGAGI.

This chain uses TRBV6-6 with TRBJ2-7; TRBD2 agrees at 7 bases. CDR1 MNHNY and CDR2 SVGAGI come from the germline V gene (reference sequence). The CDR3 spans 14 residues. Trimming removed 4 bases from V and 3 bases from J; junction bases left unmatched: 6. The CDR3 DNA sequence: TGTGCCAGCAGTTTCCTCGGACTAGTCTACGAGCAGTACTTC. This sequence encodes CASSFLGLVYEQYF.

This chain links TRBV7-8 with TRBJ1-4; TRBD1 matches 10 bases. V was clipped by 5 bases and J by 6 bases; unmatched bases: 6. Germline V CDR1 and CDR2: SGHVS, FQNEAQ. This CDR3 region has 15 residues. The CDR3 is CASSGPGTGDEKLFF. CDR3 coding DNA: TGTGCCAGCAGCGGGCCCGGGACAGGGGATGAAAAACTGTTTTTT.

This clone showed up just once. The same CDR3 arises from other DNA sequences in this sample as well. The J gene is TRBJ2-1, the V gene TRBV6-5; unclear D gene. The CDR3 totals 13 residues. V was clipped by 0 bases and J by 4 bases, with 4 bases between them. Germline values: CDR1 MNHEY, CDR2 SVGAGI. The CDR3 DNA is TGTGCCAGCAGTTACTCGGAGTACAATGAGCAGTTCTTC. It is translated as CASSYSEYNEQFF.

This clone was recorded only once. This chain uses TRBV21-1 with TRBJ2-5; TRBD2, the table's D call, lacks a check against the DNA. TRBV21-1 is classified as a pseudogene. CDR3 length equals 15 residues. The CDR3 loop is CASSTDRLAKETQYF. The DNA of the CDR3 is TGTGCCAGCAGCACAGACAGACTAGCGAAAGAGACCCAGTACTTC.

The chain combines TRBV18 with TRBJ1-1; D might be TRBD1 (5 bases). V lost 3 bases, J lost 0 bases, and 11 bases lay in between. This CDR3 spans 15 amino acids. Germline V gene data show CDR1 as KGHSH and CDR2 as LQKENI. The CDR3 here is CASSPENRMNTEAFF. The CDR3 bases are TGTGCCAGCTCACCTGAGAACAGGATGAACACTGAAGCTTTCTTT. The entire variable domain, with the rest obtained from reference TRBV18 and TRBJ1-1, is as follows: NAGVMQNPRHLVRRRGQEARLRCSPMKGHSHVYWYRQLPEEGLKFMVYLQKENIIDESGMPKERFSAEFPKEGPSILRIQQVVRGDSAAYFCASSPENRMNTEAFFGQGTRLTVV.

The chain links TRBV6-6 to TRBJ2-1, with TRBD2 matching over 10 bases. The length of the CDR3 is 16 residues. The V gene end was trimmed by 8 bases and the J gene end by 4 bases; junction bases not matched to a gene: 11. Germline V gene lookup returns CDR1 MNHNY and CDR2 SVGAGI (reference sequence). CDR3: CASQTQASGSYNEQFF. Here the CDR3 DNA reads TGTGCCAGCCAAACCCAGGCTAGCGGGAGTTACAATGAGCAGTTCTTC.